The 22 T cell receptor beta chains in this list originate from one sample, sequenced in a study of cytomegalovirus exposure and HLA in healthy donors. In the PCR, 60 Vbeta and 13 Jbeta primers were used. Profiling relied on immunoSEQ multiplex PCR, and the TCRdb table lists in-frame clones only, not all of them. The profile covers nearly 95,000 clones, with 60% to 80% appearing a single time and 6% to 6.5% taken by the ten largest. The sequenced sample was PBMCs. The source of these receptors is a woman younger than 45 in good health and CMV-seronegative.

This clone was picked up a small number of times. The chain recombines TRBV18 with TRBJ1-2; D is possibly TRBD1 (5 bases). The CDR3 spans 14 residues. Trimming cost V 4 bases and J 2 bases, with 11 bases left between them. CDR1 is KGHSH and CDR2 is LQKENI in the germline V gene. CDR3 amino acids: CASSLGQGNYGYTF. The CDR3 region has the DNA TGTGCCAGCTCACTCGGTCAGGGAAACTATGGCTACACCTTC.

This sequence joins TRBV5-3 and TRBJ2-1; D is possibly TRBD2 (6 bases). TRBV5-3 is an open reading frame, and its role is uncertain. Trimming stripped 7 bases from V and 2 bases from J, with 13 bases between. The CDR3 sequence is 14 residues long. The CDR3 spells CARVAARPYNEQFF. The CDR3 DNA follows: TGTGCCAGAGTAGCGGCCCGTCCCTACAATGAGCAGTTCTTC.

The chain couples TRBV2 to TRBJ2-6; D is undetermined. Germline CDR1 reads SNHLY; CDR2 reads FYNNEI. The V end lost 9 bases, the J end lost 0 bases, and 6 bases lay between the germline ends. The CDR3 consists of 13 residues. CDR3 protein: CASSSSGANVLTF. DNA for the CDR3: TGTGCCAGTTCTAGCTCTGGGGCCAACGTCCTGACTTTC.

The V and J genes are TRBV19 and TRBJ2-1, with TRBD2 matching 8 bases. Germline assignment: CDR1 LNHDA and CDR2 SQIVND (reference sequence). The CDR3 has 15 residues. Losses at the gene ends were 4 bases for V and 1 base for J; bases not matched to a gene: 3. The CDR3 here is CASSSGRWSYNEQFF. CDR3 nucleotides: TGTGCCAGTAGTAGCGGGAGGTGGTCCTACAATGAGCAGTTCTTC.

The gene calls are TRBV10-3 and TRBJ2-1; possibly TRBD2 for D (5 bases). Germline V gives CDR1 ENHRY, CDR2 SYGVKD. The CDR3 is made up of 13 amino acids. V lost 7 bases to trimming and J lost 8 bases, with 15 bases between them. The CDR3 nucleotides read TGTGCCATCACGGTCGGGGAGTGGGATGAGCAGTTCTTC. This encodes CAITVGEWDEQFF.

This sequence joins TRBV28 and TRBJ1-5; no definite D call. Looked up from germline, CDR1 is MDHEN and CDR2 is SYDVKM. The ends were cut back, 2 bases at V and 8 bases at J, with 7 bases in the middle. The CDR3 is 12 amino acids. This chain's CDR3 is CASSLMREPQHF. The CDR3 DNA is TGTGCCAGCAGTTTAATGAGGGAGCCCCAGCATTTT.

The sample holds a few counts of this clone. The CDR3 reads CATSGQRGEGEKLFF. CDR3 coding DNA: TGTGCCACCAGCGGGCAGCGGGGGGAGGGTGAAAAACTGTTTTTT. J is TRBJ1-4 and V is TRBV15; D perhaps matches TRBD1 (5 bases). V lost 5 bases, J lost 7 bases, and 17 bases lay in between. In germline, CDR1 is LNHNV, CDR2 YYDKDF (reference sequence). The CDR3 sequence is 15 residues long.

The J gene is TRBJ2-5, the V gene TRBV18; tentatively, D is TRBD1 (5 bases). This CDR3 has 15 residues. Germline loops: CDR1 KGHSH, CDR2 LQKENI. V lost 3 bases and J 0 bases, leaving 11 bases between the germline ends. The CDR3 region is CASSPRTPYQETQYF. The CDR3 region has the DNA TGTGCCAGCTCACCGCGGACACCGTACCAAGAGACCCAGTACTTC.

This chain connects TRBV5-4 to TRBJ2-7; TRBD1 is a possible D gene (5 bases). Trimming took off 0 bases at V and 4 bases at J, with 14 bases between the two ends. Germline values: CDR1 SGHNT, CDR2 YYREEE (reference sequence). CDR3 size: 15 residues. CDR3 sequence reads: CASSLVGAFPYEQYF. The CDR3 bases are TGTGCCAGCAGCTTGGTAGGGGCCTTCCCGTACGAGCAGTACTTC. Full variable domain (missing parts from reference TRBV5-4 and TRBJ2-7): ETGVTQSPTHLIKTRGQQVTLRCSSQSGHNTVSWYQQALGQGPQFIFQYYREEENGRGNFPPRFSGLQFPNYSSELNVNALELDDSALYLCASSLVGAFPYEQYFGPGTRLTVT.

The table lists this clone with a few counts. The V and J genes are TRBV11-1 and TRBJ2-7; 8 bases line up with TRBD1. The CDR3 loop spans 14 amino acids. V lost 2 bases, J lost 4 bases, and 4 bases stayed unmatched. Germline-derived CDR1 and CDR2 are SGHAT and FQDESV (reference sequence). The CDR3 region is CASSLRQGSYEQYF. Written as DNA, the CDR3 is TGTGCCAGCAGCTTACGACAGGGGTCTTACGAGCAGTACTTC.

The V gene is TRBV4-3, the J gene TRBJ2-1; D is uncertain. This CDR3 contains 17 residues. Germline V gene lookup returns CDR1 LGHNA and CDR2 YSLEER. V gave up 2 bases and J gave up 2 bases, with 16 bases separating them. The CDR3 protein is CASSQYSHLVPYNEQFF. Here the CDR3 DNA reads TGCGCCAGCAGCCAATATTCTCATTTAGTTCCCTACAATGAGCAGTTCTTC.

The V and J genes are TRBV6-1 and TRBJ1-5, with 9 bases matching TRBD1. From germline, CDR1 is MNHNS and CDR2 SASEGT. J was trimmed by 2 bases and V by 5 bases; bases with no gene match: 4. This CDR3 is 15 amino acids long. This CDR3 reads CASSWTGAGNQPQHF. DNA for the CDR3: TGTGCCAGCAGTTGGACAGGGGCGGGCAATCAGCCCCAGCATTTT.

CDR3 protein: CAWFRNRDRNYGYTF. Written as DNA, the CDR3 is TGTGCCTGGTTCCGAAATCGGGACAGGAACTATGGCTACACCTTC. V and J are TRBV30 and TRBJ1-2; 8 nucleotides align to TRBD1. The germline CDR1 and CDR2 sequences are GTSNPN and SVGIG (reference sequence). The V segment lost 5 bases and the J segment 2 bases; nucleotides outside the gene matches: 10. There are 15 residues in the CDR3.

The chain links TRBV29-1 to TRBJ2-7, with 10 bases identical to TRBD2. The junction had 5 bases not matched to a gene; V was cut back by 4 bases and J by 2 bases. Looked up from germline, CDR1 is SQVTM and CDR2 is ANQGSEA. The CDR3 sequence is 14 residues long. The CDR3 loop reads CSVARLAGAYEQYF. CDR3 nucleotide sequence: TGCAGCGTTGCTCGGCTAGCGGGAGCCTACGAGCAGTACTTC.

This chain links TRBV16 with TRBJ1-4; maybe TRBD1 (5 bases). CDR1 and CDR2 from the germline V gene are KGHSY and FQNENV. The ends were cut back, 1 base at V and 8 bases at J, with 23 bases in the middle. The CDR3 is 18 residues long. The CDR3 region is CASSQFVSIAQAPEKLFF. CDR3 in DNA: TGTGCCAGCAGCCAATTTGTATCTATCGCACAGGCGCCGGAAAAACTGTTTTTT.

This clone turned up a few times. The V call is TRBV7-2, the J call TRBJ1-2; D may be TRBD1 (6 bases). Germline CDR1 reads SGHTA; CDR2 reads FQGNSA. This CDR3 is built from 14 residues. Trimming took 2 bases from V and 5 from J, leaving 12 bases between them. Here the CDR3 reads CASSLFTGLYGYTF. In nucleotides, the CDR3 is TGTGCCAGCAGCTTATTTACAGGGCTATATGGCTACACCTTC. The complete variable domain, with remaining parts taken from reference TRBV7-2 and TRBJ1-2, reads GAGVSQSPSNKVTEKGKDVELRCDPISGHTALYWYRQSLGQGLEFLIYFQGNSAPDKSGLPSDRFSAERTGGSVSTLTIQRTQQEDSAVYLCASSLFTGLYGYTFGSGTRLTVV.

The chain joins TRBV2 to TRBJ1-1; D gene ambiguous. This CDR3 contains 12 residues. V lost 7 bases to trimming and J lost 7 bases, with 13 bases between them. In germline, CDR1 is SNHLY, CDR2 FYNNEI. CDR3 nucleotides: TGTGCCAGCAAGCTCAACGTCCATGAAGCTTTCTTT. This gives the protein CASKLNVHEAFF.

The chain combines TRBV6-1 with TRBJ2-3, with 14 bases that match TRBD2. This CDR3 region has 18 residues. CDR1 and CDR2 from the germline V gene are MNHNS and SASEGT. V lost 0 bases, J lost 10 bases, and 12 bases stayed unmatched. The CDR3 DNA reads as TGTGCCAGCAGTGAAGCGTGGGGGACTAGCGGGGGTCGGGGCGCGCAGTATTTT. Translating it yields CASSEAWGTSGGRGAQYF.

The rearrangement joins TRBV6-7 to TRBJ1-4; the match to TRBD1 covers 9 bases. TRBV6-7 is an open reading frame, and its role is uncertain. There are 18 residues in the CDR3. V lost 2 bases to trimming and J lost 5 bases; unmatched junction nucleotides: 12. The CDR3 DNA sequence: TGTGCCAGCAGTTACCCCCCCTGGGACAGGGTAGGAAATGAAAAACTGTTTTTT. Translation: CASSYPPWDRVGNEKLFF.

The CDR3 region is CASSRDRGDNQPQHF. CDR3 DNA sequence: TGTGCCAGCAGCCGGGACAGGGGCGACAATCAGCCCCAGCATTTT. This chain connects TRBV6-5 to TRBJ1-5; 10 bases align to TRBD1. This CDR3 region has 15 residues. J was trimmed by 3 bases and V by 6 bases; bases with no gene match: 5. Germline V gene sequence: CDR1 MNHEY, CDR2 SVGAGI.

This clone showed up just once. The chain recombines TRBV19 with TRBJ2-4; 9 bases are a match to TRBD1. The V and J ends lost 9 bases and 4 bases, in that order; junction bases with no gene match: 10. The length of the CDR3 is 15 residues. Germline V gene data show CDR1 as LNHDA and CDR2 as SQIVND (reference sequence). The CDR3 sequence is CASLAPGQGKNIQYF. Here the CDR3 DNA reads TGTGCCAGCTTAGCCCCGGGACAGGGAAAAAACATTCAGTACTTC.

V gene TRBV4-2 combines with J gene TRBJ2-1, with 7 bases identical to TRBD2. Unmatched junction bases numbered 13, after V lost 0 bases and J lost 8 bases. CDR1 and CDR2 from the germline V gene are LGHNA and YNFKEQ. This CDR3 is built from 17 residues. CDR3 sequence reads: CASSQDPARGTGDEQFF. For the CDR3, the DNA is TGTGCCAGCAGCCAAGATCCGGCGCGGGGGACCGGGGATGAGCAGTTCTTC.